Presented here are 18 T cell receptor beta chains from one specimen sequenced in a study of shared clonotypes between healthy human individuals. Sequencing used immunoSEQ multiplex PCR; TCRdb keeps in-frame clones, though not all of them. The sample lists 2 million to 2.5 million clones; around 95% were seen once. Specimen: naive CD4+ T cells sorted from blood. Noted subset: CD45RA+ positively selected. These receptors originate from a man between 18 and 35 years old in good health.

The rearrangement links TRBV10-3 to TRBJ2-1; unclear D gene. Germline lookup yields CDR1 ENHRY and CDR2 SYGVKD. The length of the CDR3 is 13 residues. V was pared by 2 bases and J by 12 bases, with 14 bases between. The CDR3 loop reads CAISEPLQSWQFF. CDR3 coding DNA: TGTGCCATCAGTGAGCCACTCCAAAGTTGGCAGTTCTTC.

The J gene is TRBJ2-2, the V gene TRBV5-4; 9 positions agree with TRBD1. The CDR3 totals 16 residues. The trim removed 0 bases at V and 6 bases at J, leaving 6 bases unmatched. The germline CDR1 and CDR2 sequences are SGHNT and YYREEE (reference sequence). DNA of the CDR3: TGTGCCAGCAGCTTGGTTCCGGGACAGGGAGCCGGGGAGCTGTTTTTT. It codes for CASSLVPGQGAGELFF.

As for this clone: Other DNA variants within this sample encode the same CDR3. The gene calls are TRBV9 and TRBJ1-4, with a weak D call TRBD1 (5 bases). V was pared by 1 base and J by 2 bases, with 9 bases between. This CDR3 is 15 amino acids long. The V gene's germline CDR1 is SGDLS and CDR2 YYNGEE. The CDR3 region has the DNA TGTGCCAGCAGCGTAACAGGAACGACTAATGAAAAACTGTTTTTT. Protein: CASSVTGTTNEKLFF.

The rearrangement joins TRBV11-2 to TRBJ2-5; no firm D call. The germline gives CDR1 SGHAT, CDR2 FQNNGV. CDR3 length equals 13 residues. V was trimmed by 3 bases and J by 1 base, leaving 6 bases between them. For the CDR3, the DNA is TGTGCCAGCAGCTTGCCCCCCCAAGAGACCCAGTACTTC. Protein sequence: CASSLPPQETQYF.

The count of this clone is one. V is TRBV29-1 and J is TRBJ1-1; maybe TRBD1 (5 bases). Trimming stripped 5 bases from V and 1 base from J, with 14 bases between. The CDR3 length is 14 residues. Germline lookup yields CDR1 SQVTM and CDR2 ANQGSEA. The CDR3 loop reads CSVKRGSGNTEAFF. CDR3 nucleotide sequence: TGCAGCGTTAAGAGGGGCTCAGGGAACACTGAAGCTTTCTTT.

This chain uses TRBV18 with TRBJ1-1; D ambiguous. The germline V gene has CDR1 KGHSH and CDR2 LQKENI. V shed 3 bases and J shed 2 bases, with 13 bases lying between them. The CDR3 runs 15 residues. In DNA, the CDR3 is TGTGCCAGCTCACCTAGAGGGTTGGGTAACACTGAAGCTTTCTTT. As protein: CASSPRGLGNTEAFF.

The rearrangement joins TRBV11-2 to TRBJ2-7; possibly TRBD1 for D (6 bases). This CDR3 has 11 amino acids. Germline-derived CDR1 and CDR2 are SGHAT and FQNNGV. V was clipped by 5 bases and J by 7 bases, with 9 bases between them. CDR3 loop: CASSLGQEQYF. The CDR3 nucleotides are TGTGCCAGCAGCCTAGGACAGGAGCAGTACTTC.

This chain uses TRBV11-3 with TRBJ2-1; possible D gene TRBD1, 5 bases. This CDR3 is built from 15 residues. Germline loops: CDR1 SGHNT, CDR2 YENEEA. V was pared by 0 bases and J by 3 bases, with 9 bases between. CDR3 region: CASSLDGASYNEQFF. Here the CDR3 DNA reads TGTGCCAGCAGCTTAGATGGGGCTAGCTACAATGAGCAGTTCTTC.

This chain's CDR3 is CASTRGIAYNEQFF. The CDR3, as DNA: TGTGCCAGCACCCGCGGGATAGCCTACAATGAGCAGTTCTTC. The chain joins TRBV6-5 to TRBJ2-1; D possibly corresponds to TRBD2 (6 bases). Germline-derived CDR1 and CDR2 are MNHEY and SVGAGI. V was clipped by 7 bases and J by 2 bases, with 12 bases between them. The CDR3 is made up of 14 amino acids.

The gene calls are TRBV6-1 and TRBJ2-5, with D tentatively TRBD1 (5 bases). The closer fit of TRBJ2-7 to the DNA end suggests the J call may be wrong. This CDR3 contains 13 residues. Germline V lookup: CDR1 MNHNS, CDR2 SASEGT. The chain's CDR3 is CASSERQYSEQYF. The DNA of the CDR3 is TGTGCCAGCAGTGAGCGACAGTATAGCGAGCAGTACTTC.

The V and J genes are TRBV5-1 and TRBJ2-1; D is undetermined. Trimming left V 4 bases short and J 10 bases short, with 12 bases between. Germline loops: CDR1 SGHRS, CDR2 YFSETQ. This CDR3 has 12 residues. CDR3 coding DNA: TGCGCCAGCAGCGAGACCAATTTGGAGCAGTTCTTC. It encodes CASSETNLEQFF.

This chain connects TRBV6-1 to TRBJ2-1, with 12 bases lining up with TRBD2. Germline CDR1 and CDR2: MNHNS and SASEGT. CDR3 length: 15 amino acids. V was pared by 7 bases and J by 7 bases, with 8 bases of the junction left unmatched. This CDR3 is CASTPSGGAKNEQFF. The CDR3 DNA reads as TGTGCCAGCACCCCTAGCGGGGGGGCCAAAAATGAGCAGTTCTTC.

The CDR3 nucleotides are TGTGCCAGCCGAGTTACAGGGAGCACTGAAGCTTTCTTT. As protein: CASRVTGSTEAFF. The chain recombines TRBV28 with TRBJ1-1; D perhaps matches TRBD1 (6 bases). This CDR3 contains 13 residues. Germline V gene lookup returns CDR1 MDHEN and CDR2 SYDVKM. Trimming stripped 8 bases from V and 4 bases from J, with 14 bases between.

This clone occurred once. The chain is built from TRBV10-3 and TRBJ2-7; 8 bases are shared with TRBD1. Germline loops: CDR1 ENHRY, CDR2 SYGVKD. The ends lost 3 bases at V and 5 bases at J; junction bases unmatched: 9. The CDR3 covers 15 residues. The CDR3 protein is CAISEGTGPLHEQYF. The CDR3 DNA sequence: TGTGCCATCAGTGAAGGGACAGGCCCCCTCCACGAGCAGTACTTC.

The CDR3 region is CASIGAGGNTQYF. CDR3 DNA sequence: TGCGCCAGCATAGGCGCCGGGGGGAATACGCAGTATTTT. This chain links TRBV5-1 with TRBJ2-3, with 7 bases that match TRBD2. V gave up 6 bases and J gave up 7 bases; unmatched junction bases: 8. The CDR3 is 13 residues long. Germline loops: CDR1 SGHRS, CDR2 YFSETQ. Variable domain in full (rest from reference TRBV5-1 and TRBJ2-3): KAGVTQTPRYLIKTRGQQVTLSCSPISGHRSVSWYQQTPGQGLQFLFEYFSETQRNKGNFPGRFSGRQFSNSRSEMNVSTLELGDSALYLCASIGAGGNTQYFGPGTRLTVL.

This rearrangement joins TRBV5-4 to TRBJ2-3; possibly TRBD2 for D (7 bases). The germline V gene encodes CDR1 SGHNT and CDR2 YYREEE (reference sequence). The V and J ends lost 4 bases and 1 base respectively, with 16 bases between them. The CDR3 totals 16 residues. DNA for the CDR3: TGTGCCAGCAGCCCCGTTGGCGGGGGCGGCACAGATACGCAGTATTTT. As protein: CASSPVGGGGTDTQYF.

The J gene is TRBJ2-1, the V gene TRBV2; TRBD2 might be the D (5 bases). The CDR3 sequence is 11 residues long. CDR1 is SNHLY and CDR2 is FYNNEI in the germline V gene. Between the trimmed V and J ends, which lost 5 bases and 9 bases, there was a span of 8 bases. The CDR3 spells CASSSLAEQFF. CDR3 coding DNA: TGTGCCAGCAGTTCCCTAGCTGAGCAGTTCTTC.

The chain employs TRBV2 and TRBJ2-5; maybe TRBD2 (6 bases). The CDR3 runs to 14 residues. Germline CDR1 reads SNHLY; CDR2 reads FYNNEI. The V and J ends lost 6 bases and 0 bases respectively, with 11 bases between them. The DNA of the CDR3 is TGTGCCAGCAGATCGGGACTCAACCAAGAGACCCAGTACTTC. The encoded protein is CASRSGLNQETQYF.